These T cell receptor beta chains were read from a single sample in a study of cytomegalovirus exposure and HLA in healthy donors. The table came from immunoSEQ multiplex PCR; TCRdb's copy has only in-frame clones and leaves some out. This sample has about 160,000 clones, with roughly 70% found just once. The sample taken for sequencing was PBMCs. These receptors were taken from a woman aged 50 to 65 in good health and CMV-seropositive. Both conserved end residues are part of each CDR3. The D gene is left open where the match is weak. Expanded clones are given a class, and other clones once, few, many or no size at all.

>NA|TRBV11-2|NA|TRBJ1-6
TGTGCCAGCAGCTCGGAGCTTCGCTCCACACGGGGTTCACCCCTCCACTTT
CASSSELRSTRGSPLHF
>NA|TRBV29-1|NA|TRBJ2-1
TGCAGCGCCCGTGGCGCTAACTATTACAATGAGCAGTTCTTC
CSARGANYYNEQFF
>NA|TRBV2|NA|TRBJ1-5
TGTGCCAGCAGAGTCGCGGGGGCAAATAATCAGCCCCAGCATTTT
CASRVAGANNQPQHF
>NA|TRBV18|once|TRBJ2-5
TGTGCCAGCTCACACGGGACACGGGAAGAGACCCAGTACTTC
CASSHGTREETQYF
>NA|TRBV11-2|NA|TRBJ2-7
TGTGCCAGCAGCTTAGTATCCGAGTCCTACGAGCAGTACTTC
CASSLVSESYEQYF
>TRBD1|TRBV5-5|few|TRBJ1-1
TGTGCCAGCAGCTTTACAGGGGACATGAACACTGAAGCTTTCTTT
CASSFTGDMNTEAFF
>NA|TRBV2|NA|TRBJ1-1
TGTGCCAGCAAGGAATGGCAGGGGTGGACTGAAGCTTTCTTT
CASKEWQGWTEAFF
>NA|TRBV7-6|NA|TRBJ1-1
TGTGCCAGCAGCCTGCGCCCCTCCTACGGCCGGAGAACTGAAGCTTTCTTT
CASSLRPSYGRRTEAFF
>TRBD2|TRBV7-7|NA|TRBJ2-5
TGTGCCAGCAGCCTACTAGCGGGGGGGCGGGAGACCCAGTACTTC
CASSLLAGGRETQYF
>NA|TRBV6-5|NA|TRBJ1-6
TGTGCCAGTTCCGCTCCGGAGCGGAATTCACCCCTCCACTTT
CASSAPERNSPLHF
>TRBD1|TRBV5-4|NA|TRBJ1-2
TGTGCCAGCAGCTGGGGGATCGGGACAGGGGGCTATGGCTACACCTTC
CASSWGIGTGGYGYTF
>TRBD2|TRBV4-2|NA|TRBJ2-3
TGTGCCAGCAGCCAAGGGTCTAGCGGGGGCACAGATACGCAGTATTTT
CASSQGSSGGTDTQYF
>TRBD1|TRBV25-1|NA|TRBJ2-7
TGTGCCAGCGGGGGACAGGGGTTGCACGAGCAGTACTTC
CASGGQGLHEQYF
>NA|TRBV5-5|NA|TRBJ1-6
TGTGCCAGCAGCTTGGCAGGGGCCGGCTCCTATAATTCACCCCTCCACTTT
CASSLAGAGSYNSPLHF
>TRBD1|TRBV2|NA|TRBJ1-6
TGTGCCAGCAGTTTGGACAGGATTAAAGCAGGTTCACCCCTCCACTTT
CASSLDRIKAGSPLHF
>NA|TRBV6-5|NA|TRBJ1-1
TGTGCCAGCAGACTTAGACTATCACCCACTGAAGCTTTCTTT
CASRLRLSPTEAFF
>NA|TRBV2|NA|TRBJ2-2
TGTGCCAGCACGTGGGACTCAAACACCGGGGAGCTGTTTTTT
CASTWDSNTGELFF
>TRBD2|TRBV7-6|NA|TRBJ2-1
TGTGCCAGCAGCTTGGGGCTAGCGGGGATTTACAATGAGCAGTTCTTC
CASSLGLAGIYNEQFF
>NA|TRBV7-6|NA|TRBJ2-7
TGTGCCAGCAGCTTAAGAGGGACCTACGAGCAGTACTTC
CASSLRGTYEQYF
>NA|TRBV4-1|NA|TRBJ1-5
TGCGCCAGCAGCCAAGGACAGGTGAATCAGCCCCAGCATTTT
CASSQGQVNQPQHF
>TRBD1|TRBV9|NA|TRBJ2-5
TGTGCCAGCAGCGTAAGAGGGGGCAGTCAAGAGACCCAGTACTTC
CASSVRGGSQETQYF
>NA|TRBV7-8|NA|TRBJ1-1
TGTGCCAGCAGCGTGTTGACGGCCGCCGGGGTGAACACTGAAGCTTTCTTT
CASSVLTAAGVNTEAFF
>NA|TRBV6-5|NA|TRBJ2-5
TGTGCCAGCAGTTACTCTGACAGCCAAGAGACCCAGTACTTC
CASSYSDSQETQYF
>TRBD1|TRBV19|NA|TRBJ1-1
TGTGCCAGTAGTACGCTGACAGGGACTGAAGCTTTCTTT
CASSTLTGTEAFF
>TRBD1|TRBV27|NA|TRBJ2-1
TGTGCCAGCAGTGAGGGGGCCTCTTACAATGAGCAGTTCTTC
CASSEGASYNEQFF
>NA|TRBV10-3|NA|TRBJ1-1
TGTGCCGGAAAGCGGGGTAGAGACACTGAAGCTTTCTTT
CAGKRGRDTEAFF
>NA|TRBV9|few|TRBJ1-2
TGTGCCAGCAGCGTAGAGGAGGGCTATGGCTACACCTTC
CASSVEEGYGYTF
>NA|TRBV9|NA|TRBJ1-2
TGTGCCAGCAGCCCGGACAGTCGGAGTGGCTACACCTTC
CASSPDSRSGYTF
>TRBD1|TRBV9|once|TRBJ1-2
TGTGCCAGCAGCGAGCGACAGGGGGCGGATGGCTACACCTTC
CASSERQGADGYTF
>TRBD2|TRBV11-1|NA|TRBJ2-1
TGTGCCAGCAGAGCGGGGCATGAGCAGTTCTTC
CASRAGHEQFF